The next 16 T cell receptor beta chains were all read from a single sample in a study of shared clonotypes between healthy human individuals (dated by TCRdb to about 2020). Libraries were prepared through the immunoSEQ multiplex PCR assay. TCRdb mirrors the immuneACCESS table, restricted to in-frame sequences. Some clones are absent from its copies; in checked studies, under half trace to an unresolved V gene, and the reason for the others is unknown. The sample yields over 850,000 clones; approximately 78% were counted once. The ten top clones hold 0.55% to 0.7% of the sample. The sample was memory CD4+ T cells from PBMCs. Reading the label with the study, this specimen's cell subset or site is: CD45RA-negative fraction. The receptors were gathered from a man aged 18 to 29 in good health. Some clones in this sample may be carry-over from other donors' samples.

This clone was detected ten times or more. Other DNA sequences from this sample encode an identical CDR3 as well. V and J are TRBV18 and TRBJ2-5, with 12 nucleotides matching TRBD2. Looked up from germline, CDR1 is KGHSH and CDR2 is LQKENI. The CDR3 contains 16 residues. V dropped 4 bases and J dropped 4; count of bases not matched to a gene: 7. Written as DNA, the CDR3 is TGTGCCAGCTCACACCGACTAGCGGGAGAGGGAGAGACCCAGTACTTC. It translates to CASSHRLAGEGETQYF.

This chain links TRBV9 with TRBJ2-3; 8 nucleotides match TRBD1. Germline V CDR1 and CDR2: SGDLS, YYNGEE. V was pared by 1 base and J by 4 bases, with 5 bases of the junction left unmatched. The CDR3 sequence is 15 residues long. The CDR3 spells CASSVKDRAADTQYF. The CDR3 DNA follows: TGTGCCAGCAGCGTAAAGGACAGGGCGGCAGATACGCAGTATTTT.

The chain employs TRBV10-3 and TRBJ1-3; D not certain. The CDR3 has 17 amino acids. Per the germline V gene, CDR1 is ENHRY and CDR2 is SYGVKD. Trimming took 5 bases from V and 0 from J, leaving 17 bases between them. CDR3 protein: CAISPYERSSSGNTIYF. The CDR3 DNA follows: TGTGCCATCAGTCCGTATGAACGTTCCTCCTCTGGAAACACCATATATTTT.

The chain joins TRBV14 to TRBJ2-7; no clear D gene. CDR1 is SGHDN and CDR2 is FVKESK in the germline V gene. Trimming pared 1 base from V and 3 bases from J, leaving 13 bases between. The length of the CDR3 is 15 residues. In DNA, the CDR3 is TGTGCCAGCAGCCAAGGAAAGGAGCCCCTCTACGAGCAGTACTTC. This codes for CASSQGKEPLYEQYF.

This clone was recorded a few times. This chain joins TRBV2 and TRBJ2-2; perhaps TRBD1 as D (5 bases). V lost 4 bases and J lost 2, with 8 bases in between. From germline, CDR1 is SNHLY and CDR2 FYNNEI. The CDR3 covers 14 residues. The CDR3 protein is CASSGQINTGELFF. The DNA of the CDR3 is TGTGCCAGCAGTGGACAGATTAACACCGGGGAGCTGTTTTTT.

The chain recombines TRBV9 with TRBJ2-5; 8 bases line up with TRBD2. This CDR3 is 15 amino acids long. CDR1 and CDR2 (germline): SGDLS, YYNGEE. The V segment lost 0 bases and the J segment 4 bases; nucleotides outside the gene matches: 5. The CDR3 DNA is TGTGCCAGCAGCGTAGGTTCGGGAGGGTCAGAGACCCAGTACTTC. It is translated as CASSVGSGGSETQYF.

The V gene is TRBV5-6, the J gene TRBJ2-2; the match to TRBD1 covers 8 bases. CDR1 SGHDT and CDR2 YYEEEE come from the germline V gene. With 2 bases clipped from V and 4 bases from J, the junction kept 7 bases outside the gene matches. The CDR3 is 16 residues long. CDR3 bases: TGTGCCAGCAGCTTCCCGGACAGGGCCACCACCGGGGAGCTGTTTTTT. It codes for CASSFPDRATTGELFF.

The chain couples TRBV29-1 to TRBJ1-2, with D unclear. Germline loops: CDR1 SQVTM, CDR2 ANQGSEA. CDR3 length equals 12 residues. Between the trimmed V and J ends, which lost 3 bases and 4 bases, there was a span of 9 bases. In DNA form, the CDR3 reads TGCAGCGTTGATCCCGGCCTCTATGGCTACACCTTC. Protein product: CSVDPGLYGYTF.

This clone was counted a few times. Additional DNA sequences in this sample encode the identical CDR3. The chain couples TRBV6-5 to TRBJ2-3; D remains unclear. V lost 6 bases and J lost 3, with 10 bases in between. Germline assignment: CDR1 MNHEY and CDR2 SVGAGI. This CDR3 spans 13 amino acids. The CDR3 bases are TGTGCCAGCAGGCCACCCGGAACAGATACGCAGTATTTT. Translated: CASRPPGTDTQYF.

The CDR3 sequence: CATSGRSTSGRSSYNEQFF. CDR3 nucleotides: TGTGCCACCTCGGGAAGAAGCACTAGCGGGAGAAGCTCCTACAATGAGCAGTTCTTC. This rearrangement joins TRBV27 to TRBJ2-1, with 11 positions matching TRBD2. Per germline, CDR1 MNHEY and CDR2 SMNVEV (reference sequence). The CDR3 runs to 19 residues. Trimming removed 10 bases from V and 0 bases from J; junction bases left unmatched: 17.

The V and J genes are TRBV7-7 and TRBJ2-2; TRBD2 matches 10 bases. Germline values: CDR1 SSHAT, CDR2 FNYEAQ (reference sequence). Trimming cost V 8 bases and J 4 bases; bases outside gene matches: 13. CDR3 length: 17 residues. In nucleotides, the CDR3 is TGTGCCAGCGGAAAGGGGCTAGCGGGAGAGGGCACCGGGGAGCTGTTTTTT. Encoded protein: CASGKGLAGEGTGELFF.

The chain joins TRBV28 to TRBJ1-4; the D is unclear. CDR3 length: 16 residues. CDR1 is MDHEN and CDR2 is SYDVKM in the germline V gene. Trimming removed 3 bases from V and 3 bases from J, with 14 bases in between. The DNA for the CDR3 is TGTGCCAGCAGTTTCGGAGGGCTCGGCTCTAATGAAAAACTGTTTTTT. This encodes CASSFGGLGSNEKLFF. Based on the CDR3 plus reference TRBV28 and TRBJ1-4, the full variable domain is DVKVTQSSRYLVKRTGEKVFLECVQDMDHENMFWYRQDPGLGLRLIYFSYDVKMKEKGDIPEGYSVSREKKERFSLILESASTNQTSMYLCASSFGGLGSNEKLFFGSGTQLSVL.

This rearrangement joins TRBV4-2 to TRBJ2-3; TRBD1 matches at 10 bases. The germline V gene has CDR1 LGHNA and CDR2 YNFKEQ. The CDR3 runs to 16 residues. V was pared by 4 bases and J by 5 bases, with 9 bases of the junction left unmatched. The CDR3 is CASSRGTGDDRDTQYF. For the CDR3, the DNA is TGTGCCAGCAGCCGGGGGACAGGGGATGATAGAGATACGCAGTATTTT.

The CDR3 loop is CASSGLGTSGYTDTQYF. The CDR3 DNA sequence: TGTGCCAGCAGCGGACTCGGGACTAGCGGGTACACAGATACGCAGTATTTT. V is TRBV7-9 and J is TRBJ2-3; 12 positions agree with TRBD2. V trimming: 5 bases; J trimming: 2 bases; junction bases outside the gene matches: 8. The CDR3 contains 17 residues. Germline CDR1 SEHNR, CDR2 FQNEAQ (reference sequence).

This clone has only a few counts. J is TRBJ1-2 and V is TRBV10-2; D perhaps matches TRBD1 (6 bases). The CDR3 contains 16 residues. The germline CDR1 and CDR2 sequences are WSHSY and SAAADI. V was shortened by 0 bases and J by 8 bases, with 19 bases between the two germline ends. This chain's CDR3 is CASSESYKRGTGGYTF. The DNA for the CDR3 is TGCGCCAGCAGTGAGTCGTACAAGAGGGGGACGGGGGGCTACACCTTC.

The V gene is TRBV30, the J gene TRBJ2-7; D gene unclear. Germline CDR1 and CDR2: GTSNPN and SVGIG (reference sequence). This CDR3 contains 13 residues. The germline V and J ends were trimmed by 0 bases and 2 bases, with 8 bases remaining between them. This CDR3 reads CAWSVLGTYEQYF. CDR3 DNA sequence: TGTGCCTGGAGTGTACTGGGAACCTACGAGCAGTACTTC.